A selection of T cell receptor beta chains follows, all from one sample in a study of blood T cells in healthy people across ages. TCRdb re-called the 5' RACE reads with MiXCR, one entry per CDR3 protein. The repertoire consists of around 800,000 distinct CDR3 sequences, with about 55% occurring once and the leading ten covering under 50%. Sequenced material: blood. The source is a man older than 75 in good health. The CDR3 runs from the conserved cysteine through the conserved F or W. D genes are given only for firm matches. Size values are once, few and many counts, or a class for expanded clones, and some rows have none.

>NA|TRBJ2-5|NA|TRBV6-5
CASIGTGETQYF
TGTGCCAGCATCGGGACGGGGGAGACCCAGTACTTC
>NA|TRBJ2-7|NA|TRBV5-8
CASSLEVVAYEQYF
TGTGCCAGCAGCTTGGAAGTCGTGGCCTACGAGCAGTACTTC
>TRBD1|TRBJ2-5|few|TRBV9
CASSVGQGAETQYF
TGTGCCAGCAGCGTGGGACAGGGGGCCGAGACCCAGTACTTC
>NA|TRBJ2-5|NA|TRBV12-3/TRBV12-4
CASSLNRGGETQYF
TGTGCCAGCAGTTTAAACAGGGGAGGAGAGACCCAGTACTTC
>NA|TRBJ2-7|NA|TRBV2
CASSEGGTMEGVEQYF
TGTGCCAGCAGTGAAGGGGGGACAATGGAAGGGGTCGAGCAGTACTTC
>NA|TRBJ1-2|few|TRBV15
CATSRSDIHGYTF
TGTGCCACCAGCAGATCGGACATTCACGGCTACACCTTC
>TRBD1|TRBJ1-2|NA|TRBV6-6
CASSRGDRTLGDGYTF
TGTGCCAGCAGTCGCGGGGACAGGACGCTAGGGGATGGCTACACCTTC
>TRBD2|TRBJ2-1|few|TRBV5-1
CATTKSGEYNEQFF
TGCGCCACCACGAAAAGCGGGGAATACAATGAGCAGTTCTTC
>TRBD2|TRBJ2-2|NA|TRBV10-3
CAISGFSGRGDTGELFF
TGTGCCATCAGTGGATTTAGCGGGAGGGGCGACACCGGGGAGCTGTTTTTT
>TRBD2|TRBJ2-3|NA|TRBV15
CATSRDRGLAVLDTQYF
TGTGCCACCAGCAGAGATCGAGGACTAGCGGTTCTTGATACGCAGTATTTT
>NA|TRBJ2-7|NA|TRBV6-2/TRBV6-3
CASCGQTYEQYF
TGTGCCAGCTGTGGACAGACCTACGAGCAGTACTTC
>TRBD1|TRBJ1-2|NA|TRBV20-1
CSARGTGEISYGYTF
TGCAGTGCTAGAGGGACAGGGGAAATCTCCTATGGCTACACCTTC
>TRBD2|TRBJ2-7|NA|TRBV2
CASSGREVPYEQYF
TGTGCCAGCAGTGGACGGGAGGTCCCCTACGAGCAGTACTTC
>TRBD2|TRBJ2-3|few|TRBV9
CASSVRASGRVDTQYF
TGTGCCAGCAGCGTAAGGGCTAGCGGGAGAGTAGATACGCAGTATTTT
>TRBD2|TRBJ2-3|NA|TRBV5-5
CASSPEVVAGARYAYF
TGTGCCAGCAGCCCGGAAGTGGTAGCGGGAGCCAGATACGCGTATTTT
>NA|TRBJ2-1|NA|TRBV5-1
CASSRDRSYNEQFF
TGCGCCAGCAGCCGGGACCGCTCCTACAATGAGCAGTTCTTC
>TRBD2|TRBJ2-5|NA|TRBV9
CASSVDRGEGETQYF
TGTGCCAGCAGCGTAGATCGAGGGGAGGGAGAGACCCAGTACTTC
>NA|TRBJ2-1|NA|TRBV3-1
CASSQASVNEQFF
TGTGCCAGCAGCCAAGCATCGGTCAATGAGCAGTTCTTC
>TRBD2|TRBJ2-7|NA|TRBV7-2
CASSVAVGGVEQYF
TGTGCCAGCAGCGTAGCGGTGGGAGGGGTCGAGCAGTACTTC
>TRBD2|TRBJ2-5|NA|TRBV5-1
CASSLMVSGRGNEQYF
TGCGCCAGCAGCTTGATGGTTAGCGGGAGGGGCAATGAGCAGTACTTC
>TRBD1|TRBJ2-7|NA|TRBV5-1
CASSKAPGGVDEQYF
TGCGCCAGCAGCAAGGCCCCAGGGGGCGTCGACGAGCAGTACTTC
>NA|TRBJ1-1|NA|TRBV6-6
CASTLQGGNTEAFF
TGTGCCAGCACCCTACAAGGGGGGAACACTGAAGCTTTCTTT
>NA|TRBJ2-4|NA|TRBV5-6
CASSLRERVAKNIQYF
TGTGCCAGCAGCTTGCGGGAACGAGTAGCCAAAAACATTCAGTACTTC
>NA|TRBJ2-7|NA|TRBV7-2
CASSSSGSGYSEQYF
TGTGCCAGCAGCTCGTCGGGATCGGGCTACAGCGAGCAGTACTTC
>NA|TRBJ2-7|NA|TRBV6-5
CASSRGGRTPYEQYF
TGTGCCAGCAGCCGAGGGGGACGGACCCCCTACGAGCAGTACTTC
>TRBD2|TRBJ2-1|NA|TRBV5-1
CASSAGLAFYNEQFF
TGCGCCAGCAGCGCGGGACTAGCGTTCTACAATGAGCAGTTCTTC
>NA|TRBJ2-1|NA|TRBV12-3/TRBV12-4
CASQQGGGDEQFF
TGTGCCAGCCAACAAGGGGGGGGCGATGAGCAGTTCTTC
>NA|TRBJ2-7|many|TRBV7-9
CASSPYEQYF
TGTGCCAGCAGCCCCTACGAGCAGTACTTC
>NA|TRBJ2-3|many|TRBV2
CASSEGPGGDTQYF
TGTGCCAGCAGTGAGGGGCCTGGTGGGGATACGCAGTATTTT
>NA|TRBJ2-7|few|TRBV12-3/TRBV12-4
CASSGVGHEQYF
TGTGCCAGCAGTGGGGTGGGCCACGAGCAGTACTTC
>TRBD1|TRBJ1-4|NA|TRBV5-1
CASSLEGGAGKLFF
TGCGCCAGCAGCTTGGAAGGGGGCGCGGGAAAACTGTTTTTT
>NA|TRBJ2-5|few|TRBV5-1
CASSLLQNYNEQYF
TGCGCCAGCAGCTTGCTGCAGAACTACAATGAGCAGTACTTC
>TRBD2|TRBJ2-7|few|TRBV7-4
CASSLAASGSSYEQYF
TGTGCCAGCAGCTTAGCGGCTAGCGGGAGCTCCTACGAGCAGTACTTC
>TRBD1|TRBJ1-5|few|TRBV5-6
CASSPGQGVDQPQHF
TGTGCCAGCAGCCCGGGACAGGGGGTGGATCAGCCCCAGCATTTT
>NA|TRBJ2-1|few|TRBV7-8
CASLRDLGYNEQFF
TGTGCCAGCTTAAGGGATCTCGGCTACAATGAGCAGTTCTTC
>TRBD2|TRBJ2-3|NA|TRBV20-1
CSAGGLAGGPTQYF
TGCAGTGCCGGAGGACTAGCGGGAGGACCTACGCAGTATTTT
>TRBD1|TRBJ2-3|few|TRBV5-6
CASSPTGGLGNRYAYF
TGTGCCAGCAGCCCCACAGGGGGCTTGGGGAACAGATACGCGTATTTT
>TRBD2|TRBJ2-1|once|TRBV5-1
CASSAGTSKNEQFF
TGCGCCAGCAGCGCGGGGACTAGCAAAAATGAGCAGTTCTTC
>NA|TRBJ2-7|NA|TRBV29-1
CSTTGPANEQYF
TGCAGCACAACCGGGCCCGCCAACGAGCAGTACTTC
>NA|TRBJ1-1|few|TRBV6-1
CASSPSGRNTEAFF
TGTGCCAGCAGTCCCAGTGGCCGGAACACTGAAGCTTTCTTT
>TRBD1|TRBJ1-1|NA|TRBV28
CASTPTGGSSEAFF
TGTGCCAGCACCCCGACAGGGGGATCGTCTGAAGCTTTCTTT
>TRBD1|TRBJ2-7|few|TRBV4-1
CASSQEGSTGISYEQYF
TGCGCCAGCAGCCAAGAAGGGTCGACAGGGATCAGCTACGAGCAGTACTTC
>NA|TRBJ2-3|few|TRBV11-3
CASSFRPGTLEGDTQYF
TGTGCCAGCAGCTTCCGCCCCGGGACCCTCGAAGGAGATACGCAGTATTTT
>TRBD2|TRBJ2-7|once|TRBV20-1
CSARETSGRAGEQYF
TGCAGTGCTAGAGAGACTAGCGGGAGGGCGGGCGAGCAGTACTTC
>NA|TRBJ1-2|NA|TRBV6-4
CASSDNWGAYGYTF
TGTGCCAGCAGTGACAATTGGGGGGCCTATGGCTACACCTTC
>NA|TRBJ1-2|few|TRBV6-5
CASSGQKYGYTF
TGTGCCAGCAGCGGACAGAAATATGGCTACACCTTC
>TRBD2|TRBJ2-7|NA|TRBV12-3/TRBV12-4
CASLAGVKYNEQYF
TGTGCCAGCCTAGCGGGAGTGAAATACAATGAGCAGTACTTC
>NA|TRBJ2-1|few|TRBV20-1
CSAGSGNEQFF
TGCAGTGCTGGAAGCGGAAATGAGCAGTTCTTC
>TRBD1|TRBJ2-6|few|TRBV4-2
CASSQDGARGFGANVLTF
TGTGCCAGCAGCCAAGATGGGGCCAGGGGGTTTGGGGCCAACGTCCTGACTTTC
>TRBD2|TRBJ2-5|few|TRBV5-1
CASSSVAGDPETQYF
TGCGCCAGCAGCTCCGTAGCGGGAGATCCGGAGACCCAGTACTTC
>NA|TRBJ2-7|NA|TRBV29-1
CSVPVLYKQYF
TGCAGCGTCCCCGTTCTCTACAAGCAGTACTTC
>TRBD2|TRBJ2-1|NA|TRBV27
CASSFLLAGGRNEQFF
TGTGCCAGCAGTTTTTTACTAGCGGGAGGGAGGAATGAGCAGTTCTTC
>NA|TRBJ2-4|NA|TRBV29-1
CSVQGHNEQYF
TGCAGCGTTCAGGGGCACAATGAGCAGTACTTC
>NA|TRBJ2-7|few|TRBV5-1
CASSRGTPGPYEQYF
TGCGCCAGCAGCCGCGGGACACCGGGACCCTACGAGCAGTACTTC
>NA|TRBJ2-7|NA|TRBV20-1
CSAALEYEQYF
TGCAGTGCCGCCCTGGAATACGAGCAGTACTTC
>NA|TRBJ1-1|NA|TRBV20-1
CSATRGNTEAFF
TGCAGTGCCACCCGGGGCAACACTGAAGCTTTCTTT
>NA|TRBJ1-2|few|TRBV5-1
CASSPYKSQWEGYTF
TGCGCCAGCAGCCCATATAAGAGCCAGTGGGAAGGCTACACCTTC
>TRBD2|TRBJ2-3|once|TRBV29-1
CSVGGTSGNRYAYF
TGCAGCGTTGGGGGGACTAGCGGGAACAGATACGCGTATTTT